This entry lists 24 T cell receptor beta chains sequenced from one sample in a study of cytomegalovirus exposure and HLA in healthy donors. PCR primers comprised 60 Vbeta and 13 Jbeta primers. Clones were read by immunoSEQ multiplex PCR, and TCRdb kept only the in-frame ones, dropping some. Recorded for this sample: fewer than 85,000 clones. Sequencing used PBMCs. Receptors were obtained from a man over 45 in good health and CMV-seropositive.

The chain couples TRBV27 to TRBJ1-2, with TRBD1 matching 8 bases. CDR3 length: 14 amino acids. The germline V gene has CDR1 MNHEY and CDR2 SMNVEV (reference sequence). The V gene end was trimmed by 6 bases and the J gene end by 0 bases; junction bases not matched to a gene: 3. The DNA of the CDR3 is TGTGCCAGCAGCCGGACAGGGTCTAACTATGGCTACACCTTC. The encoded protein is CASSRTGSNYGYTF.

This sequence joins TRBV6-5 and TRBJ1-2; 9 bases fit TRBD1. Trimming cost V 7 bases and J 8 bases; bases outside gene matches: 8. The germline V gene encodes CDR1 MNHEY and CDR2 SVGAGI. This CDR3 has 13 residues. The DNA for the CDR3 is TGTGCCAGCACTACATGGACAGGGGACGGCTACACCTTC. This gives the protein CASTTWTGDGYTF.

This chain connects TRBV2 to TRBJ2-7; 10 bases map to TRBD1. The CDR3 spans 14 residues. CDR1 and CDR2 (germline): SNHLY, FYNNEI. V trimming: 5 bases; J trimming: 10 bases; junction bases outside the gene matches: 11. CDR3 in amino acids: CASSLPGTGDCQYF. In nucleotides, the CDR3 is TGTGCCAGCAGTCTCCCGGGGACAGGGGACTGCCAGTACTTC.

V is TRBV6-1 and J is TRBJ2-7, with a possible D match to TRBD2 (5 bases). V was trimmed by 11 bases and J by 2 bases, leaving 16 bases between them. Germline-derived CDR1 and CDR2 are MNHNS and SASEGT. The CDR3 consists of 13 residues. CDR3 protein: CASAVGSTYEQYF. The CDR3, as DNA: TGTGCCTCAGCGGTGGGATCTACCTACGAGCAGTACTTC.

The chain couples TRBV18 to TRBJ1-5; no firm D call. V dropped 3 bases and J dropped 3 bases, with 9 bases sitting between them. This CDR3 region has 14 residues. Germline CDR1 reads KGHSH; CDR2 reads LQKENI. DNA for the CDR3: TGTGCCAGCTCACCTGGGCAAGACAATCAGCCCCAGCATTTT. This translates into CASSPGQDNQPQHF.

This chain uses TRBV19 with TRBJ2-7, with TRBD1 matching over 10 bases. J gave up 4 bases and V 5 bases, and 2 bases lay outside the gene matches. This CDR3 spans 13 amino acids. CDR1 LNHDA and CDR2 SQIVND come from the germline V gene (reference sequence). The CDR3 loop reads CASSQGQGYEQYV. The CDR3 nucleotides read TGTGCCAGTAGTCAGGGACAGGGGTACGAGCAGTACGTC.

This chain connects TRBV19 to TRBJ2-1; 8 bases align to TRBD1. The CDR3 totals 13 residues. J lost 6 bases, V lost 4 bases, and 2 bases had no gene match. Per germline, CDR1 LNHDA and CDR2 SQIVND (reference sequence). The CDR3 bases are TGTGCCAGTAGTACCGACAGGGGCAATGAGCAGTTCTTC. Protein sequence: CASSTDRGNEQFF.

V usage is TRBV2 and J usage is TRBJ2-3; unclear D gene. This CDR3 has 14 amino acids. CDR1 SNHLY and CDR2 FYNNEI come from the germline V gene. Deletions cut 4 bases from V and 0 bases from J, with 8 bases between. The chain's CDR3 is CASSVLRSTDTQYF. The CDR3 DNA reads TGTGCCAGCAGTGTTCTGAGAAGCACAGATACGCAGTATTTT.

This chain uses TRBV19 with TRBJ1-4; D call uncertain. Germline V gives CDR1 LNHDA, CDR2 SQIVND (reference sequence). The CDR3 is made up of 12 amino acids. Trimming stripped 3 bases from V and 8 bases from J, with 7 bases between. Here the CDR3 reads CASSMVREKLFF. The CDR3 region has the DNA TGTGCCAGTAGTATGGTCAGGGAAAAACTGTTTTTT.

The V gene is TRBV19, the J gene TRBJ2-1; TRBD1 aligns across 7 bases. This CDR3 spans 16 amino acids. The junction had 11 bases not matched to a gene; V was cut back by 1 base and J by 8 bases. CDR1 and CDR2 (germline): LNHDA, SQIVND (reference sequence). The CDR3, as DNA: TGTGCCAGTAGTATAGCCGGGCTCGGGCAGGGGGATGAGCAGTTCTTC. Its translation is CASSIAGLGQGDEQFF. The whole variable domain, filled in from reference TRBV19 and TRBJ2-1, reads DGGITQSPKYLFRKEGQNVTLSCEQNLNHDAMYWYRQDPGQGLRLIYYSQIVNDFQKGDIAEGYSVSREKKESFPLTVTSAQKNPTAFYLCASSIAGLGQGDEQFFGPGTRLTVL.

The chain is built from TRBV19 and TRBJ2-1; the match to TRBD2 covers 9 bases. Germline CDR1 and CDR2: LNHDA and SQIVND (reference sequence). After removal of 5 bases from V and 10 bases from J, the junction contained 6 bases not matched to a gene. The CDR3 runs 13 residues. The CDR3 DNA is TGTGCCAGTAGTCCTCAGCTAGCGGGAGAGCAGTTCTTC. Its protein is CASSPQLAGEQFF.

The chain joins TRBV7-2 to TRBJ1-5, with D possibly TRBD1 on 5 matching bases. CDR1 is SGHTA, CDR2 FQGNSA, per germline. Trimming shortened V by 5 bases and J by 6 bases, and 17 bases separated the two germline ends. This CDR3 has 15 amino acids. For the CDR3, the DNA is TGTGCCAGCAGCCCATGGGGGGGTACGGGTCAGCCCCAGCATTTT. Its translation is CASSPWGGTGQPQHF.

The V gene is TRBV9, the J gene TRBJ2-1; 8 bases align to TRBD2. Germline CDR1 is SGDLS and CDR2 is YYNGEE. The CDR3 is made up of 16 amino acids. Losses at the gene ends were 0 bases for V and 3 bases for J; bases not matched to a gene: 5. CDR3 DNA sequence: TGTGCCAGCAGCGTAGAGCAGCGGGAGAGCTACAATGAGCAGTTCTTC. Translation: CASSVEQRESYNEQFF.

The chain employs TRBV7-6 and TRBJ1-1; unclear D gene. Trimming pared 2 bases from V and 6 bases from J, leaving 13 bases between. From germline, CDR1 is SGHVS and CDR2 FNYEAQ. This CDR3 is 14 amino acids long. The DNA of the CDR3 is TGTGCCAGCAGCTTACCAGGCGAGATCCCTGAAGCTTTCTTT. This gives the protein CASSLPGEIPEAFF. The whole variable domain, remainder taken from reference TRBV7-6 and TRBJ1-1, is GAGVSQSPRYKVTKRGQDVALRCDPISGHVSLYWYRQALGQGPEFLTYFNYEAQQDKSGLPNDRFSAERPEGSISTLTIQRTEQRDSAMYRCASSLPGEIPEAFFGQGTRLTVV.

The gene calls are TRBV5-1 and TRBJ2-1; the D is unclear. The CDR3 has 13 amino acids. Germline CDR1 SGHRS, CDR2 YFSETQ. Trimming pared 4 bases from V and 5 bases from J, leaving 10 bases between. CDR3 residues: CASSPYQHNEQFF. The DNA for the CDR3 is TGCGCCAGCAGCCCCTACCAACACAATGAGCAGTTCTTC.

The genes are TRBV25-1 and TRBJ2-1, with 7 bases lining up with TRBD2. V gave up 4 bases and J gave up 10 bases; unmatched junction bases: 7. The CDR3 sequence is 13 residues long. Looked up from germline, CDR1 is MGHDK and CDR2 is SYGVNS. The CDR3 is CASSGEGPSEQFF. In DNA, the CDR3 is TGTGCCAGCAGTGGGGAGGGTCCTTCGGAGCAGTTCTTC.

V is TRBV4-1 and J is TRBJ1-2, with a weak D call TRBD1 (5 bases). This CDR3 has 14 residues. The V and J ends lost 0 bases and 7 bases respectively, with 12 bases between them. Germline values: CDR1 MGHRA, CDR2 YSYEKL. This CDR3 reads CASSQETGVGGYTF. The CDR3 DNA reads as TGCGCCAGCAGCCAAGAGACGGGGGTTGGTGGCTACACCTTC.

J is TRBJ2-7 and V is TRBV28; 9 bases are shared with TRBD1. The CDR3 consists of 18 residues. Germline CDR1 reads MDHEN; CDR2 reads SYDVKM. With V trimmed by 7 bases and J by 0 bases, 16 bases remained unmatched. CDR3 nucleotides: TGTGCCAGCAACTATCCCGGGACAGGGATAACAAGCTCCTACGAGCAGTACTTC. Its translation is CASNYPGTGITSSYEQYF.

The chain carries TRBV18 and TRBJ1-4, with 8 bases lining up with TRBD1. CDR1 and CDR2 from the germline V gene are KGHSH and LQKENI. This CDR3 has 14 amino acids. With V trimmed by 3 bases and J by 7 bases, 4 bases remained unmatched. CDR3 sequence: CASSPTGVAEKLFF. The CDR3 region has the DNA TGTGCCAGCTCACCGACAGGGGTTGCTGAAAAACTGTTTTTT.

The chain is built from TRBV5-1 and TRBJ2-3; D perhaps matches TRBD2 (6 bases). V lost 0 bases to trimming and J lost 5 bases, with 10 bases between them. Germline CDR1 SGHRS, CDR2 YFSETQ. The CDR3 consists of 14 residues. The CDR3 loop reads CASSLDGGGDTQYF. In DNA, the CDR3 is TGCGCCAGCAGCTTGGACGGGGGTGGAGATACGCAGTATTTT.

The rearrangement joins TRBV2 to TRBJ1-2; a possible D gene is TRBD1 (5 bases). Germline lookup yields CDR1 SNHLY and CDR2 FYNNEI. The CDR3 has 14 residues. Trimming shortened V by 5 bases and J by 6 bases, and 16 bases separated the two germline ends. CDR3 amino acids: CASSIRQGGNGYTF. CDR3 bases: TGTGCCAGCAGTATCCGCCAGGGAGGGAATGGCTACACCTTC. Filled out from reference TRBV2 and TRBJ1-2, the complete variable domain reads EPEVTQTPSHQVTQMGQEVILRCVPISNHLYFYWYRQILGQKVEFLVSFYNNEISEKSEIFDDQFSVERPDGSNFTLKIRSTKLEDSAMYFCASSIRQGGNGYTFGSGTRLTVV.

Comments on this clone: Other DNA sequences in the same sample also yield this CDR3. The chain has TRBV19 and TRBJ1-2, with no clear D. CDR3 size: 13 residues. V lost 7 bases and J lost 0, with 9 bases in between. Germline V CDR1 and CDR2: LNHDA, SQIVND (reference sequence). CDR3 DNA sequence: TGTGCCAGTATGCGGAGAGCTAACTATGGCTACACCTTC. Its protein is CASMRRANYGYTF.

The rearrangement links TRBV7-3 to TRBJ1-1; D not resolved. V lost 2 bases and J 0 bases, leaving 7 bases between the germline ends. The CDR3 length is 14 residues. Germline CDR1 reads SGHTA; CDR2 reads FQGTGA. The CDR3 nucleotides read TGTGCCAGCAGCTTAGGCCCCGTGAACACTGAAGCTTTCTTT. Translated, it gives CASSLGPVNTEAFF.

The chain employs TRBV11-2 and TRBJ2-7, with 8 bases matching TRBD1. Losses at the gene ends were 5 bases for V and 2 bases for J; bases not matched to a gene: 8. The V gene's germline CDR1 is SGHAT and CDR2 FQNNGV. This CDR3 comprises 15 residues. CDR3 sequence: CASSPRTGLTYEQYF. For the CDR3, the DNA is TGTGCCAGCAGCCCGCGGACAGGGTTAACCTACGAGCAGTACTTC.